These T cell receptor beta chains were read from a single sample in a study of blood T cell repertoires in COVID-19. Libraries were prepared by immunoSEQ multiplex PCR; TCRdb keeps only in-frame clonotypes and omits some of them. The sample lists approximately 310,000 clones; roughly 90% were seen once. The sequenced sample consisted of PBMCs or T cells enriched from blood (not recorded which). The receptors stem from a man aged 60 to 69 who had recovered from COVID-19. Both conserved end residues are part of each CDR3. The order of the fields is V gene, clone size, J gene, CDR3 protein. Clone size is stated in some rows and not others, as once, few, many or a class when expanded.

V: TRBV19; size: .; J: TRBJ1-2; CDR3: CASTPDRGWEGYTF
V: TRBV28; size: .; J: TRBJ1-6; CDR3: CASLLGGGNSPLHF
V: TRBV29-1; size: once; J: TRBJ2-6; CDR3: CSARTGLGGANVLTF
V: TRBV28; size: .; J: TRBJ1-2; CDR3: CASSSVGDRAKGPGYTF
V: TRBV6-5; size: .; J: TRBJ1-6; CDR3: CASSYSGRGASPLHF
V: TRBV4-3; size: .; J: TRBJ2-3; CDR3: CASSQRGSGATDTQYF
V: TRBV18; size: .; J: TRBJ2-6; CDR3: CASSPLGTGSFSGANVLTF
V: TRBV5-6; size: .; J: TRBJ1-2; CDR3: CASSPRTGSYGYTF
V: TRBV5-1; size: .; J: TRBJ1-1; CDR3: CASRDRGRRTEAFF
V: TRBV2; size: .; J: TRBJ1-5; CDR3: CATRRGTSQPQHF
V: TRBV7-2; size: .; J: TRBJ2-7; CDR3: CASSTAGTGYSYEQYF
V: TRBV19; size: .; J: TRBJ2-1; CDR3: CASSTVRGYNEQFF
V: TRBV5-6; size: .; J: TRBJ2-7; CDR3: CASSLWQGAYEQYF
V: TRBV5-6; size: .; J: TRBJ2-2; CDR3: CASRLGPSNTGELFF
V: TRBV24-1; size: .; J: TRBJ1-1; CDR3: CATSDPLGQGASEAFF
V: TRBV18; size: .; J: TRBJ2-5; CDR3: CASSPRGAGEETQYF
V: TRBV2; size: .; J: TRBJ2-3; CDR3: CASRSGSTDTQYF
V: TRBV7-3; size: few; J: TRBJ2-1; CDR3: CASSYLAGGLGEQFF
V: TRBV9; size: .; J: TRBJ2-3; CDR3: CASSVVWGVDTQYF
V: TRBV7-2; size: .; J: TRBJ2-2; CDR3: CASSSSWNTGELFF
V: TRBV6-6; size: .; J: TRBJ2-4; CDR3: CASYQREGRTKNIQYF
V: TRBV7-8; size: few; J: TRBJ1-1; CDR3: CASSSRTGMGTEAFF
V: TRBV5-1; size: .; J: TRBJ2-7; CDR3: CASSPGSREQYF
V: TRBV28; size: .; J: TRBJ1-2; CDR3: CASSPGDRESGYTF